These T cell receptor beta chains were read from a single sample in a study of blood T cell repertoires in COVID-19. Assay: immunoSEQ multiplex PCR; the TCRdb copy retains only in-frame clones and omits some. The data contain 330,000 or so clones, roughly 86% of them singletons. The sample consisted of peripheral blood. Every receptor here comes from a man aged 25 to 40 with COVID-19, enrolled during active disease. Both conserved end residues are part of each CDR3. The order of the fields is CDR3 DNA, CDR3 protein, clone size, V gene, J gene, D gene. The D gene is left open where the match is weak. Size values are once, few and many counts, or a class for expanded clones, and some rows have none.

DNA: TGTGCCAGCAGCCCCCCCCAGGGGCTAGCCAATGAGCAGTTCTTC; CDR3: CASSPPQGLANEQFF; size: -; V: TRBV7-8; J: TRBJ2-1; D: -
DNA: TGTGCCAGCAGCTTAGCGGGGACATTAAGCTCTGGAAACACCATATATTTT; CDR3: CASSLAGTLSSGNTIYF; size: -; V: TRBV7-2; J: TRBJ1-3; D: -
DNA: TGTGCCAGCAGCTTAGAGGGTAGCGGGGGCTATTTAGGAGATACGCAGTATTTT; CDR3: CASSLEGSGGYLGDTQYF; size: once; V: TRBV7-6; J: TRBJ2-3; D: TRBD2
DNA: TGTGCCAGCAGCGCCGGGACTAGCGGCTACGAGCAGTACTTC; CDR3: CASSAGTSGYEQYF; size: -; V: TRBV3-1/TRBV3-2; J: TRBJ2-7; D: TRBD2
DNA: TGTGCCAGCAGTTATGATGAGGTTTCACCCCTCCACTTT; CDR3: CASSYDEVSPLHF; size: -; V: TRBV6-5; J: TRBJ1-6; D: -
DNA: TGTGCCAGCAGTTCGGGACAGCCGGAATATGGCTACACCTTC; CDR3: CASSSGQPEYGYTF; size: -; V: TRBV28; J: TRBJ1-2; D: TRBD1
DNA: TGTGCCAGTAGTTCTCCGGGACAGGCGGCCTCCTACGAGCAGTACTTC; CDR3: CASSSPGQAASYEQYF; size: few; V: TRBV19; J: TRBJ2-7; D: TRBD1
DNA: TGTGCCACCAGCGGGACAGCGGATCAAGGCACCGGGGAGCTGTTTTTT; CDR3: CATSGTADQGTGELFF; size: -; V: TRBV24-1; J: TRBJ2-2; D: TRBD1
DNA: TGTGCCTGGAGCGGGGGACAGAATATAAACTATGGCTACACCTTC; CDR3: CAWSGGQNINYGYTF; size: -; V: TRBV30; J: TRBJ1-2; D: TRBD1
DNA: TGCGCCAGCAGCTTGGAGGGCCGGGCCAACAGGGGAGAGACCCAGTACTTC; CDR3: CASSLEGRANRGETQYF; size: -; V: TRBV5-1; J: TRBJ2-5; D: TRBD1
DNA: TGCGCCAGCAGCTTGGGTACTCCGTCCTACAATGAGCAGTTCTTC; CDR3: CASSLGTPSYNEQFF; size: -; V: TRBV5-1; J: TRBJ2-1; D: -
DNA: TGTGCCATGGGGAGTCAAGAGACCCAGTACTTC; CDR3: CAMGSQETQYF; size: -; V: TRBV28; J: TRBJ2-5; D: -
DNA: TGTGCCAGCAGTCGACAGGGTTTCTACGAGCAGTACTTC; CDR3: CASSRQGFYEQYF; size: -; V: TRBV6-5; J: TRBJ2-7; D: TRBD1
DNA: TGTGCCAGCTCACCGGCAGGACTAGGTGAGCAGTTCTTC; CDR3: CASSPAGLGEQFF; size: -; V: TRBV18; J: TRBJ2-1; D: TRBD2
DNA: TGCGCCAGCAGCCGAGGGACAGGGAACTATGGCTACACCTTC; CDR3: CASSRGTGNYGYTF; size: -; V: TRBV4-3; J: TRBJ1-2; D: TRBD1
DNA: TGTGCTAGTGGTTTGCCCGTATACAACCGCTCCTACGAGCAGTACTTC; CDR3: CASGLPVYNRSYEQYF; size: -; V: TRBV12-5; J: TRBJ2-7; D: -
DNA: TGTGCCAGCAGCTCGCCGCAAGGGACAGGAATTACTGAAGCTTTCTTT; CDR3: CASSSPQGTGITEAFF; size: -; V: TRBV6-2/TRBV6-3; J: TRBJ1-1; D: TRBD1
DNA: TGTGCCAGCAGCTTAAGGACTTCCGCGGCTGAAGCTTTCTTT; CDR3: CASSLRTSAAEAFF; size: -; V: TRBV7-8; J: TRBJ1-1; D: -
DNA: TGTGCCAGCAGCGCGACGTCCTCAATTGGGCCTACCTGGCGGGACACCGGGGAGCTGTTTTTT; CDR3: CASSATSSIGPTWRDTGELFF; size: -; V: TRBV9; J: TRBJ2-2; D: -
DNA: TGTGCCAGCAGTTACCCCGTCCTAGCGTCGGACGAGCAGTACTTC; CDR3: CASSYPVLASDEQYF; size: -; V: TRBV6-2/TRBV6-3; J: TRBJ2-7; D: -
DNA: TGTGCCAGCAGTCGACTAGCGGTGAACACCGGGGAGCTGTTTTTT; CDR3: CASSRLAVNTGELFF; size: -; V: TRBV27; J: TRBJ2-2; D: TRBD2
DNA: TGTGCCAGCAGTCCTCCCCCGGACAGGGCTTTTGGAAACACCATATATTTT; CDR3: CASSPPPDRAFGNTIYF; size: few; V: TRBV6-6; J: TRBJ1-3; D: TRBD1
DNA: TGTGCCAGCAGTCCCGAACCAGGGTTTTCGGAGACCCAGTACTTC; CDR3: CASSPEPGFSETQYF; size: -; V: TRBV27; J: TRBJ2-5; D: -
DNA: TGTGCCAGCAGCTTAAAAATATGGGACTCCAGGGGCTACACCTTC; CDR3: CASSLKIWDSRGYTF; size: -; V: TRBV7-9; J: TRBJ1-2; D: -
DNA: TGCAGTGCTAGTTCAGGGGGAGGCGATCAGCCCCAGCATTTT; CDR3: CSASSGGGDQPQHF; size: -; V: TRBV20-1; J: TRBJ1-5; D: TRBD1
DNA: TGTGCCAGCGGTCGGGGAGCAGGGGCTGGGGCCAACGTCCTGACTTTC; CDR3: CASGRGAGAGANVLTF; size: few; V: TRBV7-3; J: TRBJ2-6; D: -
DNA: TGCGCCAGCAGCTCGAGGGCCCAATCCGGGACTAATCCGTCCGAGCAGTACTTC; CDR3: CASSSRAQSGTNPSEQYF; size: -; V: TRBV5-1; J: TRBJ2-7; D: TRBD2
DNA: TGCAGCTCTCGATGGGCCATCACCCGGGGTGAGCAGTTCTTC; CDR3: CSSRWAITRGEQFF; size: -; V: TRBV29-1; J: TRBJ2-1; D: -
DNA: TGTGCCAGCAGGTCACAGGGGCGTGAGCAGTACTTC; CDR3: CASRSQGREQYF; size: once; V: TRBV6-5; J: TRBJ2-7; D: TRBD1
DNA: TGCGCCAGCAGTCCAGGGGCAAATGAAAAACTGTTTTTT; CDR3: CASSPGANEKLFF; size: -; V: TRBV5-1; J: TRBJ1-4; D: -
DNA: TGTGCTAGTGGTCCTCCTCTGGCAGGGCGCTATGGCTACACCTTC; CDR3: CASGPPLAGRYGYTF; size: -; V: TRBV12-5; J: TRBJ1-2; D: -
DNA: TGTGCCAGTAGTATAGTTCGGTCGGACACTGAAGCTTTCTTT; CDR3: CASSIVRSDTEAFF; size: -; V: TRBV19; J: TRBJ1-1; D: -
DNA: TGTGCCAGTAGTCCGCGACGGACTGCTCTCTCCTACGAGCAGTACTTC; CDR3: CASSPRRTALSYEQYF; size: -; V: TRBV19; J: TRBJ2-7; D: -